The 11 T cell receptor beta chains below were found in one sample sequenced in a study of blood T cell repertoires in COVID-19. Repertoires were generated with immunoSEQ multiplex PCR, while TCRdb's copy carries only in-frame clones and drops some. The table has nearly 35,000 clones, 70% to 90% seen once; the top ten hold under 65%. Sequenced input: peripheral blood. These receptors were taken from a man aged 65 to 79 with acute or convalescent COVID-19.

The genes are TRBV20-1 and TRBJ2-5; D might be TRBD2 (6 bases). Germline V gene sequence: CDR1 DFQATT, CDR2 SNEGSKA (reference sequence). Trimming shortened V by 5 bases and J by 7 bases, and 11 bases separated the two germline ends. The CDR3 consists of 11 residues. DNA for the CDR3: TGCAGTGCTGGGATGGAGGGGACCCAGTACTTC. As protein: CSAGMEGTQYF.

The rearrangement links TRBV7-8 to TRBJ1-1; a possible D gene is TRBD1 (5 bases). CDR1 and CDR2 (germline): SGHVS, FQNEAQ. The CDR3 extends over 13 amino acids. V lost 6 bases and J lost 3, with 11 bases in between. The CDR3 region has the DNA TGTGCCAGCAGGGCGGCGGGGGACACTGAAGCTTTCTTT. Protein product: CASRAAGDTEAFF.

The V and J genes are TRBV7-2 and TRBJ2-1, with 9 bases aligning to TRBD2. CDR1 SGHTA and CDR2 FQGNSA come from the germline V gene. The CDR3 contains 16 residues. Trimming took 4 bases from V and 7 from J; bases not matched to a gene: 11. The CDR3 coding sequence is TGTGCCAGCAGCTACCGGGGTAGCGGGAGTCAGAATGAGCAGTTCTTC. As protein: CASSYRGSGSQNEQFF.

The CDR3 loop reads CASSQDYGGNTEAFF. In DNA form, the CDR3 reads TGTGCCAGCAGCCAAGATTACGGAGGGAACACTGAAGCTTTCTTT. The chain recombines TRBV14 with TRBJ1-1; D remains ambiguous. Trimming left V 0 bases short and J 1 base short, with 9 bases between. The germline gives CDR1 SGHDN, CDR2 FVKESK. The CDR3 covers 15 residues.

The rearrangement joins TRBV7-9 to TRBJ2-7; TRBD2 matches at 7 bases. V lost 5 bases and J lost 0; bases outside the gene matches: 7. Per germline, CDR1 SEHNR and CDR2 FQNEAQ (reference sequence). This CDR3 has 15 residues. The DNA for the CDR3 is TGTGCCAGCAGCCTTAGCGGGCCTACCTCCTACGAGCAGTACTTC. Translated: CASSLSGPTSYEQYF.

V gene TRBV7-6 combines with J gene TRBJ1-6; D unresolved. CDR3 length equals 15 residues. Per the germline V gene, CDR1 is SGHVS and CDR2 is FNYEAQ. V lost 7 bases to trimming and J lost 10 bases, with 20 bases between them. Written as DNA, the CDR3 is TGTGCCAGCACACAAACCGGGGAGCGGGGATCACCCCTCCACTTT. Translating gives CASTQTGERGSPLHF.

This chain uses TRBV28 with TRBJ1-1, with D uncertain. There are 14 residues in the CDR3. Trimming shortened V by 6 bases and J by 1 base, and 12 bases separated the two germline ends. CDR1 is MDHEN and CDR2 is SYDVKM in the germline V gene. Here the CDR3 DNA reads TGTGCCAGCAGGCACAGACGCTCGAACACTGAAGCTTTCTTT. This sequence encodes CASRHRRSNTEAFF. The full variable domain, its missing parts supplied by reference TRBV28 and TRBJ1-1, is DVKVTQSSRYLVKRTGEKVFLECVQDMDHENMFWYRQDPGLGLRLIYFSYDVKMKEKGDIPEGYSVSREKKERFSLILESASTNQTSMYLCASRHRRSNTEAFFGQGTRLTVV.

J is TRBJ2-1 and V is TRBV28, with 9 bases matching TRBD2. Germline V gives CDR1 MDHEN, CDR2 SYDVKM. The CDR3 loop spans 13 amino acids. With 6 bases clipped from V and 5 bases from J, the junction kept 2 bases outside the gene matches. CDR3 in amino acids: CASRTSGDNEQFF. CDR3 DNA sequence: TGTGCCAGCAGGACTAGCGGAGACAATGAGCAGTTCTTC.

This clone was seen a single time. The chain links TRBV6-4 to TRBJ2-7; TRBD2 might be the D (5 bases). Germline V gene lookup returns CDR1 MRHNA and CDR2 SNTAGT. The V and J ends lost 1 base and 6 bases respectively, with 10 bases between them. This CDR3 is 13 amino acids long. DNA for the CDR3: TGTGCCAGCAGTGACTGGGTTGGAGGCGAGCAGTACTTC. This encodes CASSDWVGGEQYF.

This clone was recorded a few times. This chain uses TRBV7-2 with TRBJ2-2, with a possible D match to TRBD2 (5 bases). Germline CDR1 and CDR2: SGHTA and FQGNSA. CDR3 length: 15 amino acids. Trimming cost V 6 bases and J 2 bases, with 13 bases left between them. The CDR3 spells CASSTTRGNTGELFF. CDR3 coding DNA: TGTGCCAGCAGTACTACCCGGGGAAACACCGGGGAGCTGTTTTTT.

The gene calls are TRBV7-8 and TRBJ1-6; D is unresolved. CDR3 size: 15 residues. Germline V CDR1 and CDR2: SGHVS, FQNEAQ. V was shortened by 5 bases and J by 0 bases, with 8 bases between the two germline ends. The CDR3: CASSRGSSYNSPLHF. For the CDR3, the DNA is TGTGCCAGCAGCCGAGGGAGCTCCTATAATTCACCCCTCCACTTT.